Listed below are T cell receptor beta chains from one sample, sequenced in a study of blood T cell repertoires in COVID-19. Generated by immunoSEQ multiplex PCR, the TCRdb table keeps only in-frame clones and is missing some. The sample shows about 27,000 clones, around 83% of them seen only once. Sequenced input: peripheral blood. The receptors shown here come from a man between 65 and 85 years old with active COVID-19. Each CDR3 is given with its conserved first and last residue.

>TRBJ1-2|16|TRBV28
CASSPIRSIRDYGYTF
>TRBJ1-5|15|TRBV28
CASSPDRGRNQPQHF
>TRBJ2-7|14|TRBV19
CASSWDSGVGEQYF
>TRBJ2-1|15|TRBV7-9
CASSLPGGRYNEQFF
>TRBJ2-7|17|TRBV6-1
CASSDHWGQNSGDEQYF
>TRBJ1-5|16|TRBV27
CASSLLEGGSNQPQHF
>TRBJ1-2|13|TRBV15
CATSRDRAYGYTF
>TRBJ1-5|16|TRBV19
CASTMKIQQGGQPQHF
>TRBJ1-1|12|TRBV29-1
CGVVRERTEAFF
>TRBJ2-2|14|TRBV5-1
CASSRQANTGELFF
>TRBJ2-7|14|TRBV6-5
CASSTTGSSYEQYF
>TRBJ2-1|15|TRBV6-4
CATAIQPGVYNEQFF
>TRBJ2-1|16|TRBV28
CASSPRLAGTNNEQFF
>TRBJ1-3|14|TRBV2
CASSEQGSGNTIYF